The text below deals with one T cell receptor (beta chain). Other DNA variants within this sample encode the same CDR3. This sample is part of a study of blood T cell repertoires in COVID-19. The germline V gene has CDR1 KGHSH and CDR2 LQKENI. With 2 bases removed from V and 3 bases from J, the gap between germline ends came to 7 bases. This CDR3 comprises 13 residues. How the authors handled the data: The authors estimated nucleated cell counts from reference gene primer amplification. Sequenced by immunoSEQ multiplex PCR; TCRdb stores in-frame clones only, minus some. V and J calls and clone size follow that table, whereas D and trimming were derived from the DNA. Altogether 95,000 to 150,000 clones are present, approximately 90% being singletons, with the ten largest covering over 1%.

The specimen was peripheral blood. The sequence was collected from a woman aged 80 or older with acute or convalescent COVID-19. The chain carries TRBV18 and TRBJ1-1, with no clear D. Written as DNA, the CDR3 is TGTGCCAGCTCACCAGGGCAGGACACTGAAGCTTTCTTT. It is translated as CASSPGQDTEAFF.